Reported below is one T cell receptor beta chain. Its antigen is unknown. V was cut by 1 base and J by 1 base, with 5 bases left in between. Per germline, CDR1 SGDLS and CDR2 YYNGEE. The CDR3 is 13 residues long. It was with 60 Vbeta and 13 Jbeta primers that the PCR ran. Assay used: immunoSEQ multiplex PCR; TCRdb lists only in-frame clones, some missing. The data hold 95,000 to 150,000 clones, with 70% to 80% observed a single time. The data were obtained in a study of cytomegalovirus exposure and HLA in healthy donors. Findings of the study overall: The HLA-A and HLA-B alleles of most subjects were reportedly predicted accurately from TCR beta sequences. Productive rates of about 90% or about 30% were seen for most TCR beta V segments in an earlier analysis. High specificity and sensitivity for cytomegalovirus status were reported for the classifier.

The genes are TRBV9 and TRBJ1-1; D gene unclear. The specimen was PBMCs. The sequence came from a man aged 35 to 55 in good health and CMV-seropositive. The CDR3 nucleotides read TGTGCCAGCAGCGTATCGTGGAACACTGAAGCTTTCTTT. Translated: CASSVSWNTEAFF.